The 21 T cell receptor beta chains below were found in one sample sequenced in a study of blood T cell repertoires in COVID-19. Produced via immunoSEQ multiplex PCR; TCRdb's table is partial and in-frame only. This sample has 180,000 or so clones, with around 81% found just once. The sample was peripheral blood. The source of these receptors is a woman in her 40s with COVID-19, enrolled during active disease.

The chain has TRBV9 and TRBJ2-5; 7 positions match TRBD1. J gave up 7 bases and V 0 bases, and 0 bases lay outside the gene matches. This CDR3 comprises 12 residues. From germline, CDR1 is SGDLS and CDR2 YYNGEE. This chain's CDR3 is CASSVEGATQYF. For the CDR3, the DNA is TGTGCCAGCAGCGTAGAGGGGGCGACCCAGTACTTC.

The V and J genes are TRBV9 and TRBJ2-3, with 11 bases fitting TRBD2. J was trimmed by 4 bases and V by 2 bases; bases with no gene match: 3. Germline assignment: CDR1 SGDLS and CDR2 YYNGEE. The CDR3 totals 15 residues. The CDR3 region is CASSVSGRAADTQYF. The DNA for the CDR3 is TGTGCCAGCAGCGTTAGCGGGAGGGCCGCAGATACGCAGTATTTT.

This rearrangement joins TRBV2 to TRBJ2-2; 8 positions match TRBD2. The CDR3 covers 14 residues. Germline trimming cut 7 bases from V and 4 bases from J; bases unmatched to any gene: 5. Looked up from germline, CDR1 is SNHLY and CDR2 is FYNNEI. The CDR3 DNA follows: TGTGCCAGCATACGAAGCGGGGGCACCGGGGAGCTGTTTTTT. It yields the protein CASIRSGGTGELFF.

This clone appeared a single time. The chain uses TRBV27 and TRBJ2-1; D remains ambiguous. Germline lookup yields CDR1 MNHEY and CDR2 SMNVEV (reference sequence). The CDR3 is made up of 11 amino acids. The V and J ends lost 7 bases and 7 bases respectively, with 8 bases between them. The CDR3 region is CASTFSNEQFF. Written as DNA, the CDR3 is TGTGCCAGCACTTTCTCGAATGAGCAGTTCTTC.

The V and J genes are TRBV3-1 (or the pseudogene TRBV3-2) and TRBJ2-6; D is undetermined. Trimming stripped 4 bases from V and 0 bases from J, with 16 bases between. Germline V gene data show CDR1 as LGHDT and CDR2 as YNNKEL (reference sequence). The CDR3 is made up of 18 amino acids. CDR3 DNA sequence: TGTGCCAGCAGCCCGGTCCCGCCTTCTACCTCTGGGGCCAACGTCCTGACTTTC. It codes for CASSPVPPSTSGANVLTF.

The chain joins TRBV2 to TRBJ1-2; D is possibly TRBD1 (5 bases). Trimming left V 6 bases short and J 7 bases short, with 18 bases between. Germline CDR1 reads SNHLY; CDR2 reads FYNNEI. This CDR3 is 14 amino acids long. CDR3 residues: CASRLNQGRGGYTF. In nucleotides, the CDR3 is TGTGCCAGCAGACTTAACCAGGGAAGAGGTGGCTACACCTTC. Using reference TRBV2 and TRBJ1-2 for the parts outside the CDR3, the full variable domain is EPEVTQTPSHQVTQMGQEVILRCVPISNHLYFYWYRQILGQKVEFLVSFYNNEISEKSEIFDDQFSVERPDGSNFTLKIRSTKLEDSAMYFCASRLNQGRGGYTFGSGTRLTVV.

The V and J genes are TRBV20-1 and TRBJ2-1; D is ambiguous. V gave up 7 bases and J gave up 10 bases, with 14 bases separating them. Per the germline V gene, CDR1 is DFQATT and CDR2 is SNEGSKA (reference sequence). The CDR3 loop spans 11 amino acids. For the CDR3, the DNA is TGCAGTGGCCCAGGATTGGCAGAGCAGTTCTTC. This sequence encodes CSGPGLAEQFF.

This chain uses TRBV28 with TRBJ1-4, with a possible D match to TRBD1 (5 bases). V lost 6 bases to trimming and J lost 3 bases, with 17 bases between them. Germline CDR1 MDHEN, CDR2 SYDVKM. The CDR3 consists of 16 residues. CDR3 sequence: CASSPPRGLSNEKLFF. The DNA of the CDR3 is TGTGCCAGCAGCCCTCCGCGGGGACTTTCTAATGAAAAACTGTTTTTT.

The chain recombines TRBV5-1 with TRBJ2-7, with a tentative D call TRBD2 (5 bases). V was pared by 5 bases and J by 2 bases, with 17 bases between. This CDR3 contains 15 residues. The germline gives CDR1 SGHRS, CDR2 YFSETQ. This CDR3 reads CASSFFSGSAYEQYF. The CDR3 DNA reads as TGCGCCAGCAGTTTCTTTTCGGGTAGCGCCTACGAGCAGTACTTC.

The chain joins TRBV27 to TRBJ2-3, with TRBD2 identical over 7 bases. Germline V lookup: CDR1 MNHEY, CDR2 SMNVEV (reference sequence). The CDR3 runs 14 residues. V shed 7 bases, J shed 3 bases, and the junction held 7 bases outside the gene matches. CDR3 DNA: TGTGCCAGCACCCGCGGGGGAGGGACAGATACGCAGTATTTT. Protein: CASTRGGGTDTQYF.

The CDR3 bases are TGTGCCAGCAGCTTAAAAGGGGCCCGCACCGGGGAGCTGTTTTTT. As protein: CASSLKGARTGELFF. The chain uses TRBV7-3 and TRBJ2-2; TRBD1 might be the D (5 bases). The germline V gene has CDR1 SGHTA and CDR2 FQGTGA. V was trimmed by 1 base and J by 4 bases, leaving 10 bases between them. The CDR3 runs to 15 residues. The variable domain in full, completed from reference TRBV7-3 and TRBJ2-2, reads GAGVSQTPSNKVTEKGKYVELRCDPISGHTALYWYRQSLGQGPEFLIYFQGTGAADDSGLPNDRFFAVRPEGSVSTLKIQRTERGDSAVYLCASSLKGARTGELFFGEGSRLTVL.

The rearrangement links TRBV7-6 to TRBJ2-3; the D gene is possibly TRBD1 (5 bases). V lost 3 bases and J 4 bases, leaving 5 bases between the germline ends. Germline CDR1 reads SGHVS; CDR2 reads FNYEAQ. The CDR3 covers 12 residues. CDR3 amino acids: CASSLGPDTQYF. The CDR3 coding sequence is TGTGCCAGCAGCTTGGGGCCAGATACGCAGTATTTT.

V usage is TRBV6-5 and J usage is TRBJ2-7, with 9 bases lining up with TRBD1. This CDR3 contains 13 residues. Germline assignment: CDR1 MNHEY and CDR2 SVGAGI. Trimming took 9 bases from V and 3 from J; bases not matched to a gene: 6. DNA of the CDR3: TGTGCCAGTAACTGGGACAGGGACTACGAGCAGTACGTC. Translation gives CASNWDRDYEQYV.

There are a few counts of this clone. J is TRBJ2-5 and V is TRBV3-1 (or the pseudogene TRBV3-2); possibly TRBD1 for D (6 bases). The CDR3 is 14 residues long. Per the germline V gene, CDR1 is LGHDT and CDR2 is YNNKEL (reference sequence). The V gene lost 1 base and the J gene lost 5 bases, with 11 bases spanning the gap. The CDR3 spells CASSQGIRGETQYF. CDR3 bases: TGTGCCAGCAGCCAAGGCATTAGGGGGGAGACCCAGTACTTC.

V is TRBV6-2 or TRBV6-3 and J is TRBJ2-2, with 7 bases lining up with TRBD2. V lost 5 bases, J lost 4 bases, and 1 base stayed unmatched. Per the germline V gene, CDR1 is MNHEY and CDR2 is SVGEGT. There are 13 residues in the CDR3. CDR3 loop: CASSGGGTGELFF. Here the CDR3 DNA reads TGTGCCAGCAGTGGGGGGGGCACCGGGGAGCTGTTTTTT.

The chain joins TRBV5-4 to TRBJ2-5; TRBD2 agrees at 7 bases. V was pared by 4 bases and J by 3 bases, with 12 bases of the junction left unmatched. CDR3 length: 16 amino acids. Germline V lookup: CDR1 SGHNT, CDR2 YYREEE (reference sequence). The CDR3 region is CASSNRGAGAKETQYF. The CDR3 DNA follows: TGTGCCAGCAGCAACCGAGGGGCGGGAGCCAAAGAGACCCAGTACTTC.

The rearrangement links TRBV27 to TRBJ2-2; 7 positions agree with TRBD1. V dropped 5 bases and J dropped 5; count of bases not matched to a gene: 8. Per germline, CDR1 MNHEY and CDR2 SMNVEV (reference sequence). CDR3 length: 15 amino acids. The CDR3 protein is CASSPGTVKTGELFF. CDR3 nucleotide sequence: TGTGCCAGCAGTCCCGGGACAGTTAAAACCGGGGAGCTGTTTTTT.

The chain couples TRBV7-2 to TRBJ2-1, with 7 bases that match TRBD2. Germline CDR1 is SGHTA and CDR2 is FQGNSA. This CDR3 has 13 residues. V was clipped by 7 bases and J by 6 bases; unmatched bases: 6. The CDR3 protein is CASNRASGNEQFF. Written as DNA, the CDR3 is TGTGCCAGCAATCGGGCTAGCGGCAATGAGCAGTTCTTC. The full variable domain, with the rest looked up from reference TRBV7-2 and TRBJ2-1, is GAGVSQSPSNKVTEKGKDVELRCDPISGHTALYWYRQSLGQGLEFLIYFQGNSAPDKSGLPSDRFSAERTGGSVSTLTIQRTQQEDSAVYLCASNRASGNEQFFGPGTRLTVL.

Only one count was recorded for this clone. The chain links TRBV15 to TRBJ1-4; D unclear. Germline CDR1 reads LNHNV; CDR2 reads YYDKDF (reference sequence). CDR3 length equals 13 residues. Deletions cut 1 base from V and 6 bases from J, with 6 bases between. CDR3 sequence: CATSRVAHEKLFF. The CDR3 region has the DNA TGTGCCACCAGCAGAGTGGCTCATGAAAAACTGTTTTTT.

A few counts support this clone. V usage is TRBV6-1 and J usage is TRBJ2-3; no firm D call. V lost 1 base to trimming and J lost 3 bases, with 8 bases between them. This CDR3 has 14 residues. The germline V gene encodes CDR1 MNHNS and CDR2 SASEGT. CDR3 loop: CASSEGSSTDTQYF. CDR3 nucleotide sequence: TGTGCCAGCAGTGAAGGGAGCTCGACAGATACGCAGTATTTT.

The chain uses TRBV2 and TRBJ2-7; 9 positions agree with TRBD2. The CDR3 runs to 12 residues. Germline V gene data show CDR1 as SNHLY and CDR2 as FYNNEI. Germline trimming cut 7 bases from V and 2 bases from J; bases unmatched to any gene: 0. CDR3 sequence (DNA): TGTGCCAGCAAGCGGGAGGCCTACGAGCAGTACTTC. Translating gives CASKREAYEQYF.